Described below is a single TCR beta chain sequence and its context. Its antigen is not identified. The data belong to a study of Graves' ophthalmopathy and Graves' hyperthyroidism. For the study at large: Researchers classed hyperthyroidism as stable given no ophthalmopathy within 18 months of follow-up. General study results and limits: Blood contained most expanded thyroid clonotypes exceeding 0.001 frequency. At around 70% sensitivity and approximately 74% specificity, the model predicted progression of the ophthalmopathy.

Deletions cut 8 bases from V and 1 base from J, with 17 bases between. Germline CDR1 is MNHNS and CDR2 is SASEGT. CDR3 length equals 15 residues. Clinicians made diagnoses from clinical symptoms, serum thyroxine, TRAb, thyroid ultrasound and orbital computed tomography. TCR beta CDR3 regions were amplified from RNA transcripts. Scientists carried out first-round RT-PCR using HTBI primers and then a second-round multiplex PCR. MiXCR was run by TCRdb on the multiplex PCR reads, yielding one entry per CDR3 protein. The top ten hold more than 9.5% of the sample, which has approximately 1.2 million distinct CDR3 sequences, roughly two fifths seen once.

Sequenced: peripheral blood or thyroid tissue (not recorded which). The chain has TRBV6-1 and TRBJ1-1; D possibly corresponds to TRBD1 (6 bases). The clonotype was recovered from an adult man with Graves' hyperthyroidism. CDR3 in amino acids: CASFEQGRTNTEAFF. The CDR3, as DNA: TGTGCCAGCTTTGAACAGGGTCGCACGAACACTGAAGCTTTCTTT.